This T cell receptor (beta chain) stems from a study of blood T cells in healthy people across ages. This clonotype occurred many times. Deletions cut 2 bases from V and 1 base from J, with 4 bases between. From germline, CDR1 is MGHDK and CDR2 SYGVNS. This CDR3 is 13 amino acids long. Primers used in a second PCR of about 7 to 12 cycles were a sample-barcoded 5' primer and a J-beta primer mix. TCRdb reprocessed the 5' RACE reads via MiXCR and lists one record per CDR3 protein. The sample shows hundreds of thousands of distinct CDR3 sequences, about 25% of them seen only once. This sample also belongs to another study, concerning T cells of mothers and their children.

The chain combines TRBV25-1 with TRBJ2-3; no firm D call. This clonotype was sampled from a boy younger than 18 in good health. What was sequenced was blood. CDR3 in amino acids: CASSEQGTDTQYF. CDR3 nucleotide sequence: TGTGCCAGCAGTGAACAAGGCACAGATACGCAGTATTTT.